This T cell receptor (beta chain) was identified during a study of T cells after posttransplantation cyclophosphamide (dated by TCRdb to 2016 to 2018). A note on the overall study: The study tracked T cell repertoire reconstitution by TRB sequencing after myeloablative bone marrow transplantation using posttransplantation cyclophosphamide as GVHD prophylaxis. Antigen receptor sequencing was done on samples from roughly 35 PTCy-treated patients and from approximately 16 related bone marrow donors of those patients. Blood from every one of the roughly 30 PTCy patients who had 1-year posttransplant specimens underwent TRB sequencing. TRB sequencing was also done on up to roughly 3 additional blood samples from 2 to 5.2 years after transplant in 3 patients, and on pretransplant blood from a handful of patients. Because TRA and TRB clonality correlated tightly in about 9 samples, the subsequent TCR analyses were limited to TRB only. Public TRB sequences were checked against a database of over 3,500 sequences associated with responses to pathogens, tumor antigens, self-antigens and alloantigens. Broader findings and caveats from the paper: Across 45 or so patients, TRB clonality was highly associated with recipient CMV seropositivity and CMV reactivation, and PTCy diversity was similar to diversity in CNI/methotrexate controls. Donor-recipient similarity was low at 1-2 months but rose over the first year, and later blood repertoires were often dominated by donor CD8+ memory clones. The TRB repertoires of T cells infiltrating skin or the GI tract showed only limited overlap with the TRB repertoires found in blood.

TRB sequencing was run on genomic DNA with either the immunoSEQ assay at survey resolution or the hsTCRB kit. The published analysis was carried out like this. The immunoSEQ software was used for initial read processing, and the LymphoSeq R package was used for repertoire analyses. Clonality was computed as 1 minus normalized Shannon entropy, and a Gini coefficient was also calculated for each TRB dataset. To infer phenotypes in unsorted samples, TRB sequences from sorted subsets of the recipient or donor were mapped onto unsorted samples from the same recipient. TCRdb's version of the immuneACCESS table is confined to in-frame rearrangements and falls short of the full clone set. An unresolved V gene accounts for under half of the shortfall where checked; the remainder is of unknown origin. Clone size and V and J calls were adopted from that table, with D and trimming inferred from the DNA. The sample has 40,000 to 55,000 clones on record, with no singletons. The ten top clones hold about 2% of the sample.

Measured from the cysteine to the phenylalanine, the CDR3 is 14 residues long. Only the CDR3 DNA is retained, 42 bases long and in frame from the first base. Germline trimming amounts to 5 bases on V and 7 bases on J, with 8 as the count of junction bases outside the gene matches. CDR1 and CDR2 are read off the germline V gene (reference sequence) as GTSNPN and SVGIG. On the day of marrow donation, related bone marrow donors gave peripheral blood samples. Peripheral blood and bone marrow mononuclear cells were isolated by Ficoll-Hypaque density centrifugation and cryopreserved. This clone turned up a few times. Its binding antigen is unknown. No clone much larger than this one lies a single base away; base qualities are absent.

This chain is built from TRBV30 and TRBJ1-6, with TRBD1 identical over 7 junction bases. The sequence derives from a man aged 35 to 55 in good health, CMV-negative, and a related stem cell transplant donor. Sequenced material: PBMCs. CDR3 protein: CAWGFGTENSPLHF. The base sequence is TGTGCCTGGGGCTTCGGGACAGAAAATTCACCCCTCCACTTT.